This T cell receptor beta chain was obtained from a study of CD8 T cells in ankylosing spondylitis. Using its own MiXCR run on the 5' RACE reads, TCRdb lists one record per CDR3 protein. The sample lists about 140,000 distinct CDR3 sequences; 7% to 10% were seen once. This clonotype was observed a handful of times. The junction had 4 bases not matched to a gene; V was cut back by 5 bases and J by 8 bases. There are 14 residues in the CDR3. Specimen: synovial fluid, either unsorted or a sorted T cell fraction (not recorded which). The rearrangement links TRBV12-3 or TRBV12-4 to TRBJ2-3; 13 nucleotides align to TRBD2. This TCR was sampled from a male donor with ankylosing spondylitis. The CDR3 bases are TGTGCCAGCAGTCATACTAGCGGGGGGGGTACGCAGTATTTT. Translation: CASSHTSGGGTQYF.